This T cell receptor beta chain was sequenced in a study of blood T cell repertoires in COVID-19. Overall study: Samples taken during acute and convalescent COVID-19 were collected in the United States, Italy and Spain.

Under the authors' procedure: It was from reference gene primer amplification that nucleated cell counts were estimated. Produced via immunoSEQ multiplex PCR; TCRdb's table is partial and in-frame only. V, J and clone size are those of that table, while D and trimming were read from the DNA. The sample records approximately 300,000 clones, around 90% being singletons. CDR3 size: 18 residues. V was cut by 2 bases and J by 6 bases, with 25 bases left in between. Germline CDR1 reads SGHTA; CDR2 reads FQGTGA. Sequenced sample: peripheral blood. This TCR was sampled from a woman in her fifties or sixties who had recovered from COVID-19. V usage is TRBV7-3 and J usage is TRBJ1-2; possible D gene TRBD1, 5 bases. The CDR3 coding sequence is TGTGCCAGCAGCTTAGATGCCCGGACCGACAGAAGACCCCATGGCTACACCTTC. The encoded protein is CASSLDARTDRRPHGYTF.